Below, one T cell receptor beta chain is given with its context. The sample carries other DNA sequences with the same CDR3. The sample belongs to a study of blood T cell repertoires in COVID-19. Whole-study context: Whether acute or convalescent, the COVID-19 samples came from the United States, Italy and Spain. PBMCs, B-cell-depleted T cells, or T cells were the source of the cDNA or gDNA that made up the material.

Original analysis: It was from reference gene primer amplification that nucleated cell counts were estimated. The table came from immunoSEQ multiplex PCR; TCRdb's copy has only in-frame clones and leaves some out. The V and J calls and clone size were taken over from that table, and D and trimming were inferred from the DNA. The sample lists 100,000 or so clones, 80% to 90% occurring once. The TCR comes from a woman in her 30s with acute or convalescent COVID-19. The sequenced material came from peripheral blood.

CDR3 DNA: TGTGCCAGTAGCAGGACAGGTAGCACTGAAGCTTTCTTT. This sequence encodes CASSRTGSTEAFF. V is TRBV19 and J is TRBJ1-1; TRBD1 agrees at 7 bases. The CDR3 extends over 13 amino acids. Trimming cost V 6 bases and J 4 bases; bases outside gene matches: 5. Per germline, CDR1 LNHDA and CDR2 SQIVND (reference sequence).